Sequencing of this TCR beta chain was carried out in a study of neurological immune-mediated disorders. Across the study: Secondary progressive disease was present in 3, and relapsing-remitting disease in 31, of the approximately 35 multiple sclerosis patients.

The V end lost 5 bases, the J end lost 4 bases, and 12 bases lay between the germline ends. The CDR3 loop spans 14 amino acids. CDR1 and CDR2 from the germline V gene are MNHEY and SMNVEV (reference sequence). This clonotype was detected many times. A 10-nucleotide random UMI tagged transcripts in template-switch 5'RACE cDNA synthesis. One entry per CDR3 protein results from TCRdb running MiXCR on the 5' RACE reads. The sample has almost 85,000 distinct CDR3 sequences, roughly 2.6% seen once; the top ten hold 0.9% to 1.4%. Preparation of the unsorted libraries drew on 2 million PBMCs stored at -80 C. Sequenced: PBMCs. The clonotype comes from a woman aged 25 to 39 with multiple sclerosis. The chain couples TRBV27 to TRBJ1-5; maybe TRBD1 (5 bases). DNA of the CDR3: TGTGCCAGCAGTAGGCAGGGAACTAATCAGCCCCAGCATTTT. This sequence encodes CASSRQGTNQPQHF.